This T cell receptor (beta chain) appears in the sequencing data of a study of T cell responses to AZD1222 COVID-19 vaccine. Study conclusions and caveats: At study baseline, merely about 6 AZD1222 recipients were seropositive. Repertoire sampling occurred only after the peak T cell response.

Looked up from germline, CDR1 is SNHLY and CDR2 is FYNNEI. V lost 7 bases and J lost 5; bases outside the gene matches: 5. CDR3 length equals 14 residues. Sequenced by immunoSEQ multiplex PCR; TCRdb stores in-frame clones only, minus some. The sample shows around 80,000 clones, 86% of them seen only once. As concerns this clone: The antigen remains unidentified.

This specimen was peripheral blood, taken on day 0 of AZD1222 vaccination. The genes are TRBV2 and TRBJ2-1, with 10 positions matching TRBD2. The source of this sequence is an adult in good health. The CDR3 spells CASTRTSGNNEQFF. The DNA for the CDR3 is TGTGCCAGCACTAGGACTAGCGGTAACAATGAGCAGTTCTTC.